This T cell receptor beta chain was recorded in a study of OX40 agonist ivuxolimab in advanced cancers. Study-level background: Patients got intravenous ivuxolimab at 0.01 to 10 mg/kg every 2 weeks. Three individuals attained partial responses, comprising one hepatocellular carcinoma case and two cutaneous melanoma cases.

Study-wide findings and caveats: CD4+ and CD8+ T cells in blood underwent clonal expansion by week 6 at 0.1 to 3.0 mg/kg.

Remarks on this clone: Its antigen remains unidentified.

This CDR3 is 14 amino acids long. Germline assignment: CDR1 SGHTA and CDR2 FQGNSA. V lost 4 bases and J lost 4, with 13 bases in between. Blood was sampled at baseline, cycle 4 day 1, and cycle 7 day 1. Produced via immunoSEQ multiplex PCR; TCRdb's table is partial and in-frame only. The data hold over 35,000 clones, with about 89% observed a single time. The receptor was derived from an adult with an advanced solid tumor such as melanoma, head and neck, liver or kidney cancer. Sequencing used CD4+ or CD8+ T cells sorted from blood, obtained in a trial of the OX40 agonist ivuxolimab. The gene calls are TRBV7-2 and TRBJ1-2, with a possible D match to TRBD1 (5 bases). Here the CDR3 DNA reads TGTGCCAGCAGCTCTCCCAGGGAGTCCTATGGCTACACCTTC. Translated, it gives CASSSPRESYGYTF.